The present T cell receptor beta chain was sequenced within a study of liver allograft versus peripheral blood T cells (TCRdb year 2020). About the full investigation: In liver transplant recipients, the study looked at T cell receptor repertoires in the peripheral blood and set them against the repertoires found within the transplanted livers.

What the authors observed across the whole study: The T cell receptor repertoires within liver allografts were reported to be different from the T cell receptor repertoires detected in peripheral blood.

Sequences LNHNV (CDR1) and YYDKDF (CDR2) are obtained from the germline V gene (reference sequence). Taken from cysteine to phenylalanine, the CDR3 has 14 residues. The kept DNA is CDR3 alone, 42 bases in frame from the first base. V loses 8 bases at its end and J loses 7 bases; junction bases beyond the gene matches: 8. This clonotype was counted only a few times. It has no known antigen specificity. No much larger clonotype is one base removed from it; base qualities were not supplied. This sample was sequenced with an Illumina MiSeq. Using fastp trimming at Q25 and MiXCR clonotype assembly, TCRdb reanalyzed the public sequencing data and kept in-frame beta chains. Rows matching on CDR3 protein sequence are summarized as one entry with the most common DNA and genes. Present in this sample are thousands of distinct CDR3 sequences, roughly 15% of which were seen just once. Roughly 3% of the sample lies in the top ten.

Recombination linked TRBV15 to TRBJ1-4; 9 of the junction bases match TRBD1. The receptor's source is a human patient who had a liver transplant. It is possible that, after a transplant, some T cells come from the graft donor. This receptor carries the CDR3 CATGTGRVSEKLFF. The base sequence is TGTGCCACCGGGACAGGGAGAGTAAGTGAAAAACTGTTTTTT.